The sequence of this TCR beta chain was determined in a study of PD-1 blockade in classical Hodgkin lymphoma. The study, taken as a whole, reports: Newly diagnosed patients reportedly had lower baseline TCR diversity than healthy donors. Whatever underlies the repertoire differences (possibly disease activity or prior therapy) remains undefined.

On this clone itself: Its matching antigen is unknown.

Profiling relied on immunoSEQ multiplex PCR, and the TCRdb table lists in-frame clones only, not all of them. In the table there are more than 15,000 clones, about 92% of which are singletons. Germline V gene data show CDR1 as KGHSH and CDR2 as LQKENI. The CDR3 covers 16 residues. The V gene lost 3 bases and the J gene lost 4 bases, with 15 bases spanning the gap. Time point reported: newly diagnosed, previously untreated cHL patient sample. Isolation of CD4+ T cells from thawed PBMCs was performed by magnetic negative selection. Newly diagnosed classical Hodgkin lymphoma PBMCs, still untreated, provided the comparison samples.

Sequenced input: CD4+ T cells from blood. The TCR originated in a human donor with classical Hodgkin lymphoma. The V gene is TRBV18, the J gene TRBJ2-2; tentative D call: TRBD2 (6 bases). CDR3 region: CASSPLGGTGTGELFF. The CDR3 DNA follows: TGTGCCAGCTCACCTCTCGGCGGGACCGGCACCGGGGAGCTGTTTTTT.